This T cell receptor (beta chain) was retrieved from a study of technical replicates of blood from four donors. The table came from immunoSEQ multiplex PCR; TCRdb's copy has only in-frame clones and leaves some out. Among about 100,000 clones listed, approximately 96% were seen once. This sequence was found in a human donor in good health. The sample comprised T cells isolated from PBMCs.

The CDR3 DNA follows: TGTGCCAGCAGCGGGACAGGGCCGTGGGAGACCCAGTACTTC. This translates into CASSGTGPWETQYF. V gene TRBV6-1 combines with J gene TRBJ2-5; 9 nucleotides align to TRBD1. This CDR3 spans 14 amino acids. Germline V gives CDR1 MNHNS, CDR2 SASEGT. The junction had 7 bases not matched to a gene; V was cut back by 6 bases and J by 5 bases.